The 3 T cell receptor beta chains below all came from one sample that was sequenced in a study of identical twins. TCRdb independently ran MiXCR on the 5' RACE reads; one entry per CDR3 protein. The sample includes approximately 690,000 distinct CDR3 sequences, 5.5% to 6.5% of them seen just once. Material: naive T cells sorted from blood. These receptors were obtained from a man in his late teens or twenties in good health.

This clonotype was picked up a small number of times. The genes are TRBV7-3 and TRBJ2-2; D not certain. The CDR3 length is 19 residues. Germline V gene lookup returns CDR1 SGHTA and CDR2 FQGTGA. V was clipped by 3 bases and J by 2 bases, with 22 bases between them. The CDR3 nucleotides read TGTGCCAGCAGCTTCTCAGGCCCCCGTCGGAAACTAAACACCGGGGAGCTGTTTTTT. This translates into CASSFSGPRRKLNTGELFF. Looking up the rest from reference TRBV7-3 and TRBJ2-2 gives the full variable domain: GAGVSQTPSNKVTEKGKYVELRCDPISGHTALYWYRQSLGQGPEFLIYFQGTGAADDSGLPNDRFFAVRPEGSVSTLKIQRTERGDSAVYLCASSFSGPRRKLNTGELFFGEGSRLTVL.

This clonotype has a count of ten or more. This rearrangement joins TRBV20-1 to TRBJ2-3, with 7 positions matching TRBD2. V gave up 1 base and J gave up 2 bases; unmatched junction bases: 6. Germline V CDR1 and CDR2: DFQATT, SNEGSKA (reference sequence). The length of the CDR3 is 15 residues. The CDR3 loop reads CSARVMGGSTDTQYF. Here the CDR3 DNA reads TGCAGTGCTAGAGTAATGGGGGGGTCCACAGATACGCAGTATTTT.

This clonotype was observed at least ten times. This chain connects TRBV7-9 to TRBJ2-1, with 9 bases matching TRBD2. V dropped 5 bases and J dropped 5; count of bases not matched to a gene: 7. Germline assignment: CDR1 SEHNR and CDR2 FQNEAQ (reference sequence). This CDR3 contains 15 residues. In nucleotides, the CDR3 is TGTGCCAGCAGCCCTGTTAGCGGGAGAGACAATGAGCAGTTCTTC. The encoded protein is CASSPVSGRDNEQFF. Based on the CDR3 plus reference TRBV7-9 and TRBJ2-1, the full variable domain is DTGVSQNPRHKITKRGQNVTFRCDPISEHNRLYWYRQTLGQGPEFLTYFQNEAQLEKSRLLSDRFSAERPKGSFSTLEIQRTEQGDSAMYLCASSPVSGRDNEQFFGPGTRLTVL.